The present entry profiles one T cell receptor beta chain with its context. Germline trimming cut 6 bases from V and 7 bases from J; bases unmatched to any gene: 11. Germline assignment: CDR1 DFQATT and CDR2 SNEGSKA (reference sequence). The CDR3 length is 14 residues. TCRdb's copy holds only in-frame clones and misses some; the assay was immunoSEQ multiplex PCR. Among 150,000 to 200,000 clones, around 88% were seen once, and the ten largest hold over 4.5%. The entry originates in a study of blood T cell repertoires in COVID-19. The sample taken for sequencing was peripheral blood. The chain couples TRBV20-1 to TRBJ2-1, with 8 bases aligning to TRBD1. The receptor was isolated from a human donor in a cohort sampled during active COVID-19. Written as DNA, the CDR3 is TGCAGTGCCAGTGACAGGGGAAATTTGAATGAGCAGTTCTTC. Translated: CSASDRGNLNEQFF.